This T cell receptor (beta chain) was recovered during a study of T-cell reconstitution after alpha-beta-depleted transplantation in children. The TCRbeta library incorporated unique molecular identifiers. TCRdb reanalysed the PCR reads using MiXCR and keeps one entry per CDR3 protein. The table shows 200,000 or so distinct CDR3 sequences, with 7% to 9% occurring only once. The CDR3 length is 14 residues. Germline assignment: CDR1 SGHRS and CDR2 YFSETQ. Trimming took 3 bases from V and 8 from J, leaving 15 bases between them. This clonotype showed up many times. As yet, its antigen is unknown. General study points: For some patients, TCRbeta diversity was high at day 60 because of recipient T cells and thymic progenitors that survived. At around two months after transplant, the alpha-beta T cells were reportedly derived from several hundred expanded clones that came from non-depleted graft cells. Hyperexpanded clones declined; after one year, newly produced T cells mostly supplied diversity.

The sequences come from PBMCs, mostly from graft donor cells, collected 360 days after TCRalphabeta/CD19-depleted stem cell transplant. V gene TRBV5-1 combines with J gene TRBJ2-1; weak D call: TRBD2 (5 bases). The receptor was isolated from a male patient under 10 years old who had a stem cell transplant for acute myeloid leukemia, so the T cells may come from the graft donor. The chain's CDR3 is CASSSRSWGDEQFF. CDR3 in DNA: TGCGCCAGCAGCTCAAGATCGTGGGGAGATGAGCAGTTCTTC.